These T cell receptor beta chains were read from a single sample in a study of human T cells and chemical hapten exposure. MiXCR, run by TCRdb on the RACE reads, gives a single entry per CDR3 protein. The sample consists of 350,000 or so distinct CDR3 sequences, roughly 6.9% of them appearing once. The specimen comprised whole blood, sampled in connection with sensitization to the hapten diphenylcyclopropenone (DPC). The receptors were sampled from a woman aged 18 to 35 with alopecia areata. Some clones in this sample may be carry-over from other donors' samples. Both conserved end residues are part of each CDR3. A D gene is named only where the DNA matches it firmly. Expanded clones are given a class, and other clones once, few, many or no size at all.

clone_size | j_call | v_call | d_call | cdr3_nt | cdr3_aa
. | TRBJ1-6 | TRBV10-3 | . | TGTGCCATCAGTGATCCCCGGACAGTTAATTCACCCCTCCACTTT | CAISDPRTVNSPLHF
. | TRBJ1-6 | TRBV20-1 | . | TGCAGTGCTATTACGGCGCAAGATTCACCCCTCCACTTT | CSAITAQDSPLHF
few | TRBJ1-5 | TRBV19 | TRBD1 | TGTGCCAGTAGGCCTACAGGGGTTTTCTATAGCAATCAGCCCCAGCATTTT | CASRPTGVFYSNQPQHF
many | TRBJ2-3 | TRBV7-3 | . | TGTGCCAGCAGCTCTGGGCCCACAGATACGCAGTATTTT | CASSSGPTDTQYF
many | TRBJ1-5 | TRBV6-5 | . | TGTGCCAGCAAGGCGGGGGGAGGTCAGCCCCAGCATTTT | CASKAGGGQPQHF
. | TRBJ2-7 | TRBV7-9 | TRBD1 | TGTGCCAGCAGCACGGACAGGGGGCGGTACGAGCAGTACTTC | CASSTDRGRYEQYF
. | TRBJ1-3 | TRBV6-6 | . | TGTGCCAGCAGTTTTAGTTCTCCTGGAAACACCATATATTTT | CASSFSSPGNTIYF
few | TRBJ2-2 | TRBV12-3/TRBV12-4 | . | TGTGCCAGCAGCCGCGGCGCGAGGAACACCGGGGAGCTGTTTTTT | CASSRGARNTGELFF
many | TRBJ2-5 | TRBV5-6 | . | TGTGCCAGCAGCTTGGGAGTAGAGACCCAGTACTTC | CASSLGVETQYF
many | TRBJ1-5 | TRBV5-6 | . | TGTGCCAGCAGCCCGTATAGTGTTCAGGGCAATCAGCCCCAGCATTTT | CASSPYSVQGNQPQHF